This TCR beta chain was identified in a study of T cells in Graves' hyperthyroidism and ophthalmopathy. This CDR3 spans 14 amino acids. Germline CDR1 MDHEN, CDR2 SYDVKM. The V end was cut by 9 bases, the J end by 0 bases, with 12 bases between. TCR beta CDR3 region amplification was performed from RNA transcripts. A first-round RT-PCR of the TCR CDR3 used the HTBI primer set. One entry per CDR3 protein, called by TCRdb with MiXCR from the multiplex PCR reads. The sample gives 400,000 to 500,000 distinct CDR3 sequences, roughly 14% of which show up once; 15% to 20% is in the top ten. This clonotype was counted many times.

Sequences were obtained from blood. The clonotype comes from a woman younger than 35 with Graves' hyperthyroidism. The V and J genes are TRBV28 and TRBJ2-1, with unresolved D. CDR3 sequence reads: CASNSESSYNEQFF. Here the CDR3 DNA reads TGTGCCAGTAACTCGGAGAGCTCCTACAATGAGCAGTTCTTC.